This T cell receptor beta chain stems from a study of T cells in Graves' hyperthyroidism and ophthalmopathy. Amplification yielded TCR beta CDR3 regions, with RNA transcripts as the source. The TCR CDR3 first-round RT-PCR relied on the HTBI primer set. TCRdb recomputed calls from the multiplex PCR reads with MiXCR, one row per CDR3 protein. The sample gives about 580,000 distinct CDR3 sequences, roughly 50% of which show up once; approximately 7.5% is in the top ten. Absence of ophthalmopathy progression within 18 months defined stable Graves' hyperthyroidism. Germline lookup yields CDR1 SEHNR and CDR2 FQNEAQ (reference sequence). The ends lost 2 bases at V and 3 bases at J; junction bases unmatched: 3. The CDR3 loop spans 15 amino acids.

V is TRBV7-9 and J is TRBJ2-7, with 11 nucleotides matching TRBD2. The sample comprised peripheral blood or thyroid tissue (not recorded which). The TCR sequence derives from a woman aged 18 to 35 with Graves' hyperthyroidism. CDR3 sequence reads: CASSLYGTSGYEQYF. CDR3 in DNA: TGTGCCAGCAGCTTATATGGGACTAGCGGCTACGAGCAGTACTTC.